The next 23 T cell receptor beta chains were all read from a single sample in a study of Ad26.COV2.S vaccination and SARS-CoV-2 variants. Generated by immunoSEQ multiplex PCR, the TCRdb table keeps only in-frame clones and is missing some. Of roughly 700,000 clones in the sample, about 89% were seen once. Described treatment: around 19 received Ad26.COV2.S at low or high dose, single or two shots; 5 received placebo; per-sample allocation not given. After the first vaccine or placebo injection, samples were drawn on day 63. The sequenced sample was peripheral blood, obtained in a trial of Ad26.COV2.S vaccine versus placebo. The receptors were gathered from a person between 18 and 59 years old who received the Ad26.COV2.S COVID-19 vaccine or a placebo.

This clone has just a few counts. This chain links TRBV30 with TRBJ2-7; 7 bases are shared with TRBD1. The CDR3 runs 15 residues. V dropped 1 base and J dropped 2; count of bases not matched to a gene: 8. Germline CDR1 and CDR2: GTSNPN and SVGIG (reference sequence). CDR3 coding DNA: TGTGCCTGGAGTGAGGGGACAGTCTTTCCCTACGAGCAGTACTTC. This translates into CAWSEGTVFPYEQYF.

The chain links TRBV5-1 to TRBJ1-1, with 8 bases lining up with TRBD1. The germline V gene has CDR1 SGHRS and CDR2 YFSETQ. The CDR3 totals 16 residues. Losses at the gene ends were 4 bases for V and 5 bases for J; bases not matched to a gene: 13. The CDR3 loop is CASSGGGTGGRTEAFF. DNA for the CDR3: TGCGCCAGCAGCGGTGGGGGTACAGGGGGTCGGACTGAAGCTTTCTTT.

This clone was recorded once. Written as DNA, the CDR3 is TGTGCCAGCACAGGGGGGCCGCTTGTCACAGATACGCAGTATTTT. Its protein product is CASTGGPLVTDTQYF. The chain links TRBV7-2 to TRBJ2-3; a possible D gene is TRBD1 (7 bases). The CDR3 sequence is 15 residues long. Trimming removed 7 bases from V and 2 bases from J, with 16 bases in between. CDR1 and CDR2 (germline): SGHTA, FQGNSA.

As regards this clone: Compared with germline, one end of the junction differs, possibly owing to a read error. V and J are TRBV30 and TRBJ1-3; D is undetermined. This CDR3 has 12 residues. The germline V gene has CDR1 GTSNPN and CDR2 SVGIG (reference sequence). Written as DNA, the CDR3 is TGCTCTATAGCGACCTATGGAAACACCATATATTTT. It translates to CSIATYGNTIYF.

The chain combines TRBV2 with TRBJ2-1, with D perhaps TRBD1 (6 bases). The V and J ends lost 8 bases and 6 bases respectively, with 11 bases between them. The CDR3 extends over 12 amino acids. Germline V CDR1 and CDR2: SNHLY, FYNNEI. CDR3 in amino acids: CASARGPNEQFF. The CDR3 coding sequence is TGTGCCAGCGCCAGGGGACCCAATGAGCAGTTCTTC.

The chain uses TRBV6-5 and TRBJ1-1; a weak D match, TRBD1 (5 bases). The V and J ends lost 6 bases and 2 bases respectively, with 13 bases between them. Germline V CDR1 and CDR2: MNHEY, SVGAGI. This CDR3 is 14 amino acids long. CDR3 protein: CASRQLRGNTEAFF. The CDR3 bases are TGTGCCAGCAGACAGTTAAGGGGAAACACTGAAGCTTTCTTT.

The genes are TRBV10-3 and TRBJ1-3; D is possibly TRBD1 (5 bases). Germline loops: CDR1 ENHRY, CDR2 SYGVKD. V lost 3 bases, J lost 0 bases, and 12 bases lay in between. This CDR3 comprises 16 residues. In DNA form, the CDR3 reads TGTGCCATCAGTGACGTCCGACAGTCCTCTGGAAACACCATATATTTT. Translated, it gives CAISDVRQSSGNTIYF.

The chain employs TRBV7-9 and TRBJ1-4; maybe TRBD1 (6 bases). From germline, CDR1 is SEHNR and CDR2 FQNEAQ (reference sequence). The V end was cut by 2 bases, the J end by 6 bases, with 13 bases between. The CDR3 is made up of 15 amino acids. CDR3 DNA sequence: TGTGCCAGCAGCTTACGCGGACAGTCCGATGAAAAACTGTTTTTT. This codes for CASSLRGQSDEKLFF.

The V and J genes are TRBV19 and TRBJ2-2, with TRBD2 matching 8 bases. The germline CDR1 and CDR2 sequences are LNHDA and SQIVND (reference sequence). The CDR3 sequence is 14 residues long. Trimming took 7 bases from V and 1 from J; bases not matched to a gene: 2. The CDR3 nucleotides are TGTGCCAGTAAAACTAGCGGGAACACCGGGGAGCTGTTTTTT. It codes for CASKTSGNTGELFF.

The chain joins TRBV6-2 or TRBV6-3 to TRBJ2-7; 9 bases line up with TRBD1. CDR1 is MNHEY, CDR2 SVGEGT, per germline. This CDR3 has 15 amino acids. V dropped 2 bases and J dropped 6; count of bases not matched to a gene: 8. CDR3 sequence (DNA): TGTGCCAGCAGTTACGGCGGGACAGGGTTTGGCGAGCAGTACTTC. Translation: CASSYGGTGFGEQYF.

J is TRBJ1-2 and V is TRBV2, with D possibly being TRBD1 (6 bases). The CDR3 runs to 11 residues. The ends were cut back, 8 bases at V and 6 bases at J, with 10 bases in the middle. Germline-derived CDR1 and CDR2 are SNHLY and FYNNEI. CDR3 DNA: TGTGCCAGCGGACAGAGTCATGGCTACACCTTC. Its translation: CASGQSHGYTF.

This chain links TRBV30 with TRBJ2-7; no firm D call. This CDR3 contains 13 residues. V shed 5 bases and J shed 3 bases, with 14 bases lying between them. The germline gives CDR1 GTSNPN, CDR2 SVGIG (reference sequence). The CDR3, as DNA: TGTGCCTGGGAAAGGACGGGTCTCTACGAGCAGTACTTC. Translating gives CAWERTGLYEQYF. The variable domain in full, with the rest retrieved from reference TRBV30 and TRBJ2-7, is SQTIHQWPATLVQPVGSPLSLECTVEGTSNPNLYWYRQAAGRGLQLLFYSVGIGQISSEVPQNLSASRPQDRQFILSSKKLLLSDSGFYLCAWERTGLYEQYFGPGTRLTVT.

The V and J genes are TRBV5-4 and TRBJ1-1; 8 nucleotides align to TRBD1. Germline-derived CDR1 and CDR2 are SGHNT and YYREEE (reference sequence). The junction had 6 bases not matched to a gene; V was cut back by 6 bases and J by 2 bases. The CDR3 runs 14 residues. CDR3 residues: CASTPDRVNTEAFF. The CDR3 DNA follows: TGTGCCAGCACCCCGGACAGGGTTAACACTGAAGCTTTCTTT.

The CDR3 region has the DNA TGTGCCAGTAGTGCTGGGAGACAGGGCGTTCGGGAGACCCAGTACTTC. It encodes CASSAGRQGVRETQYF. The V gene is TRBV19, the J gene TRBJ2-5; 7 nucleotides match TRBD1. The CDR3 consists of 16 residues. V lost 5 bases and J lost 5; bases outside the gene matches: 14. Per germline, CDR1 LNHDA and CDR2 SQIVND (reference sequence).

The chain combines TRBV21-1 with TRBJ2-3; the DNA was not used to check the table's D call, TRBD2. TRBV21-1 is noted as a pseudogene. This CDR3 is 18 amino acids long. CDR3 DNA sequence: TGTGCCAGCACTCAGAGGACTAGCGGGAGTGGGGGCACAGATACGCAGTATTTT. The encoded protein is CASTQRTSGSGGTDTQYF.

V usage is TRBV18 and J usage is TRBJ1-1, with D possibly being TRBD1 (5 bases). CDR1 and CDR2 (germline): KGHSH, LQKENI. There are 16 residues in the CDR3. V was trimmed by 0 bases and J by 1 base, leaving 12 bases between them. For the CDR3, the DNA is TGTGCCAGCTCACCACCCAACGGCGGGGGGAACACTGAAGCTTTCTTT. It yields the protein CASSPPNGGGNTEAFF.

The sample holds a few counts of this clone. V usage is TRBV7-8 and J usage is TRBJ2-7, with 12 bases aligning to TRBD2. Germline-derived CDR1 and CDR2 are SGHVS and FQNEAQ. V gave up 5 bases and J gave up 7 bases; unmatched junction bases: 6. CDR3 length: 14 residues. CDR3 sequence: CASSEPGLAGEQYF. CDR3 DNA sequence: TGTGCCAGCAGCGAACCGGGACTAGCGGGTGAGCAGTACTTC.

This clone was counted only a few times. This chain joins TRBV19 and TRBJ1-5, with D perhaps TRBD1 (5 bases). CDR1 and CDR2 (germline): LNHDA, SQIVND (reference sequence). This CDR3 region has 13 residues. V was pared by 6 bases and J by 10 bases, with 16 bases between. CDR3 sequence reads: CASSLPGLGPQHF. The CDR3 nucleotides read TGTGCCAGTAGCCTCCCGGGACTAGGCCCCCAGCATTTT.

This chain uses TRBV24-1 with TRBJ2-3; D might be TRBD1 or TRBD2, each matching 6 bases. Deletions cut 4 bases from V and 5 bases from J, with 12 bases between. Germline V gene sequence: CDR1 KGHDR, CDR2 SFDVKD. The CDR3 is made up of 14 amino acids. Here the CDR3 DNA reads TGTGCCACCAGTGAAGGGGGGTCGTTAGATACGCAGTATTTT. It is translated as CATSEGGSLDTQYF.

This clone was seen once. The rearrangement joins TRBV29-1 to TRBJ2-1, with 12 positions matching TRBD2. The CDR3 is 14 residues long. From germline, CDR1 is SQVTM and CDR2 ANQGSEA. Trimming at V came to 6 bases and at J to 5 bases, leaving 5 bases not matched to a gene. The DNA for the CDR3 is TGCAGCGTGCGTGGACTAGCGGGGCACAATGAGCAGTTCTTC. Translating it yields CSVRGLAGHNEQFF.

The chain combines TRBV2 with TRBJ2-7; no clear D. CDR3 size: 14 residues. Germline CDR1 and CDR2: SNHLY and FYNNEI. The germline V and J ends were trimmed by 3 bases and 2 bases, with 11 bases remaining between them. In nucleotides, the CDR3 is TGTGCCAGCAGTGATGCTACCCGCCCCTACGAGCAGTACTTC. Its translation: CASSDATRPYEQYF.

This clone was found once. CDR3 sequence: CASSQGIQGAGTGELFF. The CDR3 region has the DNA TGTGCCAGCAGCCAAGGAATTCAGGGGGCCGGTACCGGGGAGCTGTTTTTT. The chain joins TRBV4-2 to TRBJ2-2; 8 positions agree with TRBD1. The CDR3 has 17 residues. Germline CDR1 and CDR2: LGHNA and YNFKEQ. V lost 1 base, J lost 5 bases, and 9 bases stayed unmatched.

The rearrangement links TRBV5-1 to TRBJ2-1; the match to TRBD1 covers 9 bases. V lost 4 bases to trimming and J lost 4 bases; unmatched junction nucleotides: 6. The CDR3 totals 15 residues. The germline CDR1 and CDR2 sequences are SGHRS and YFSETQ. CDR3: CASSAEGQGYNEQFF. The CDR3 nucleotides read TGCGCCAGCAGCGCTGAAGGACAGGGGTACAATGAGCAGTTCTTC.